This TCR beta chain is drawn from a study of regulatory T cells in long-lasting Graves disease. The CDR3 has 18 amino acids. Looked up from germline, CDR1 is SGHRS and CDR2 is YFSETQ. V shed 1 base and J shed 1 base, with 15 bases lying between them. Investigators prepared the TCR beta libraries by applying iRepertoire HTBI primers and Arm-PCR of CDR3 regions. Using its own MiXCR run on the multiplex PCR reads, TCRdb lists one record per CDR3 protein. The repertoire consists of some 450,000 distinct CDR3 sequences, with around 17% occurring once and the leading ten covering about 10%. Time point in this sample: newly diagnosed GD, antithyroid drugs for less than 3 months. Making the TCR library involved RNA that had been extracted from PBMCs. This clonotype occurred many times. This sample also belongs to another study, concerning T cells in Graves' hyperthyroidism and ophthalmopathy.

This clonotype was sampled from a woman aged 30 to 39 with Graves disease. The rearrangement uses TRBV5-1 and TRBJ2-6; weak D call: TRBD2 (7 bases). Sequencing used peripheral blood mononuclear cells (PBMCs), obtained at new diagnosis, from a patient treated with antithyroid drugs. In nucleotides, the CDR3 is TGCGCCAGCAGCTTGTCTGGGGGGGGGCCTTCTGGGGCCAACGTCCTGACTTTC. It is translated as CASSLSGGGPSGANVLTF.